This T cell receptor (beta chain) stems from a study of blood T cell repertoires in COVID-19. Sequencing was performed with immunoSEQ multiplex PCR; in TCRdb, only in-frame clones are kept and a portion is missing. The sample has 200,000 to 300,000 clones; about 87% are singletons. Participants, about 18 to 90 years old, spanned about 26 US areas. Clinical histories supplied by participants themselves formed the basis of cohort assignment. Exposed enrollees encountered a COVID-19 case at some point within 2 weeks before study entry. The length of the CDR3 is 15 residues. V was clipped by 0 bases and J by 8 bases, with 13 bases between them. From germline, CDR1 is SGHTA and CDR2 FQGNSA.

Sequenced sample: PBMCs or T cells enriched from blood (not recorded which). This chain joins TRBV7-2 and TRBJ1-4, with a possible D match to TRBD1 (5 bases). The receptor's source is a man aged 50 to 60 who had been exposed to COVID-19. CDR3 loop: CASSLAPGLREKLFF. The DNA for the CDR3 is TGTGCCAGCAGCTTAGCTCCGGGACTAAGGGAAAAACTGTTTTTT.